What follows is one TCR beta chain and its context. Only one count was recorded for this clone. No cognate antigen has been identified for it. No much larger clone is present one base from it, and per-base qualities are unavailable. Donors formed part of the validation cohort, which comprised 120 subjects and was distinct from the first cohort of 690 or so subjects. This specimen belongs to a study of cytomegalovirus exposure and HLA in healthy donors (dated by TCRdb to about 2017). Background for the entire study: The roughly 650 repertoires of the first cohort and the 110 or so validation repertoires were produced on the same platform, according to a later analysis. High-throughput TCR immunosequencing, statistical association of individual TCRs with disease status, and machine learning were combined to predict cytomegalovirus infection status. The study aimed to test whether signatures of past pathogen exposure could be identified by cataloging public T cell receptors. In addition to the first cohort of 666 subjects, a separate validation cohort of 120 different subjects was used. The full study reports these points: A later analysis found that TCRs clustered in the first cohort also tended to co-occur in the 120 or so validation repertoires, with about 94% of cluster scores above 0. Across donors, most TCR sequences were observed very rarely, whereas some public TCRs were present in many individuals. In vitro tests confirmed that a few of the cytomegalovirus-associated TCR beta chains recognize cytomegalovirus antigens. All 120 or so repertoires were used to score co-occurrence in the validation cohort in a later analysis, because that analysis had no HLA typing for the cohort. A total of roughly 160 TCR beta chains were listed by the study as associated with cytomegalovirus. The authors suggested that the approach could potentially be extended to other disease states and immunological phenotypes. The classifier was reported to diagnose cytomegalovirus status with high specificity and sensitivity in both the original and validation cohorts.

Trimming takes 4 bases from V and 1 base from J, and the germline ends sit 14 bases apart. CDR1 and CDR2 are read off the germline V gene as SGDLS and YYNGEE. The CDR3 has 16 amino acids, counting the end cysteine and phenylalanine. The DNA shown is the 48-base CDR3, in frame from base 1. Preparation of the library involved the immunoSEQ multiplex PCR assay. Regarding the original processing steps: A statistical classification framework was built for diagnosing cytomegalovirus status from the catalog of TCR beta chain sequences. This is the immuneACCESS table as TCRdb keeps it, with only in-frame sequences that have V and J called. A part of the clones is gone; compared with another copy, unresolved V genes explain less than half, and the rest is unexplained. The DNA gave D and trimming, while V, J and clone size come from that table. The sample table holds roughly 330,000 clones, of which around 87% were seen once. Over 1% of the sample is taken by the ten largest.

The source of this sequence is a woman aged 25-40 years in good health and CMV-seropositive. The V and J segments used are TRBV9 and TRBJ2-2; 7 matching bases give a weak D call of TRBD1. Sample: PBMCs. CDR3 region: CASSQGGLLNTGELFF. The DNA sequence is given as TGTGCCAGCAGCCAGGGGGGACTCCTGAACACCGGGGAGCTGTTTTTT.